Reported below is one T cell receptor (beta chain). This entry is derived from a study of molecular identifiers for immune sequencing clone quantification. The germline V gene encodes CDR1 SGHTA and CDR2 FQGNSA. This CDR3 comprises 16 residues. V trimming: 5 bases; J trimming: 0 bases; junction bases outside the gene matches: 9. In TCRdb, the PCR reads were re-called with MiXCR into one record per CDR3 protein. The sample includes about 9,700 distinct CDR3 sequences, around a fifth seen only once; the top ten take approximately 1.7%. What was sequenced was naive CD8+ T cells from blood, with Jurkat cell RNA spiked in. The subset: FACS-sorted CD8+CD4-CCR7+CD45RA+ naive T cells. The chain has TRBV7-2 and TRBJ2-7, with 8 bases fitting TRBD2. The clonotype originates from a human donor in good health. Some libraries in this study had Jurkat cell RNA spiked in. This chain's CDR3 is CASSIFTSGYSYEQYF. CDR3 coding DNA: TGTGCCAGCAGCATATTTACTAGCGGATACTCCTACGAGCAGTACTTC.